This T cell receptor beta chain was obtained from a study of blood T cell repertoires in COVID-19. Study-level background: PBMCs, B-cell-depleted T cells, or T cells were the source of the cDNA or gDNA that made up the material.

Trimming stripped 1 base from V and 0 bases from J, with 10 bases between. Per the germline V gene, CDR1 is KGHSH and CDR2 is LQKENI. This CDR3 has 15 amino acids. Clones were sequenced by immunoSEQ multiplex PCR, and TCRdb holds only the in-frame ones, with some missing. The sample holds hundreds of thousands of clones, 70% to 90% seen once. Sequencing was performed on PBMCs or T cells enriched from blood (not recorded which). This clonotype was obtained from a woman in her twenties or thirties who had recovered from COVID-19. This chain links TRBV18 with TRBJ2-7; no definite D call. The CDR3 reads CASSPLYASSYEQYF. The CDR3 DNA reads as TGTGCCAGCTCACCACTGTACGCTAGCTCCTACGAGCAGTACTTC.